The 32 T cell receptor beta chains listed next were all sequenced from one sample in a study of T cells in Graves' hyperthyroidism and ophthalmopathy. Template material for amplifying TCR beta CDR3 regions consisted of RNA transcripts. Carried out on the TCR CDR3, a first-round RT-PCR used the HTBI primer set. Each CDR3 protein is one row after TCRdb ran MiXCR on the multiplex PCR reads. The data contain 450,000 to 700,000 distinct CDR3 sequences, 35% to 55% of them singletons. The sequenced sample was peripheral blood or thyroid tissue (not recorded which). These receptors originate from an adult woman with Graves' disease, either hyperthyroidism or ophthalmopathy (not recorded which).

This clonotype was detected ten times or more. A junction boundary mismatches the germline segment, possibly from a read error. The chain combines TRBV5-6 with TRBJ2-1; 9 nucleotides line up with TRBD2. The CDR3 has 14 residues. The V gene's germline CDR1 is SGHDT and CDR2 YYEEEE. This CDR3 reads CASSQPPLGTSFVF. CDR3 sequence (DNA): TGTGCCAGCAGCCAGCCCCCCCTCGGGACTAGCTTTGTCTTC. Together with reference TRBV5-6 and TRBJ2-1, the CDR3 gives the full variable domain: DAGVTQSPTHLIKTRGQQVTLRCSPKSGHDTVSWYQQALGQGPQFIFQYYEEEERQRGNFPDRFSGHQFPNYSSELNVNALLLGDSALYLCASSQPPLGTSFVFGPGTRLTVL.

This clonotype was seen repeatedly, ten times or more. The chain carries TRBV5-1 and TRBJ2-2; TRBD2 might be the D (6 bases). The ends were cut back, 4 bases at V and 5 bases at J, with 12 bases in the middle. This CDR3 contains 14 residues. CDR1 is SGHRS and CDR2 is YFSETQ in the germline V gene. CDR3 sequence: CASSPGLETGELFF. The CDR3 DNA sequence: TGCGCCAGCAGCCCGGGACTCGAGACCGGGGAGCTGTTTTTT.

This clonotype was seen at least ten times. The CDR3 DNA is TGCAGCGCCCTCGCCGGGACTGGAAACACCATATATTTT. It specifies CSALAGTGNTIYF. This sequence joins TRBV29-1 and TRBJ1-3, with D uncertain. The CDR3 is 13 amino acids. The ends were cut back, 7 bases at V and 2 bases at J, with 12 bases in the middle. CDR1 is SQVTM, CDR2 ANQGSEA, per germline.

V usage is TRBV2 and J usage is TRBJ1-3; 8 bases line up with TRBD1. J lost 0 bases, V lost 6 bases, and 7 bases had no gene match. The CDR3 length is 16 residues. Germline-derived CDR1 and CDR2 are SNHLY and FYNNEI. This chain's CDR3 is CASSQSGTGSGNTIYF. The CDR3 coding sequence is TGTGCCAGCAGCCAATCCGGGACAGGCTCTGGAAACACCATATATTTT.

This clonotype was recorded at least ten times. The chain couples TRBV16 to TRBJ2-7, with 11 bases lining up with TRBD2. The CDR3 runs to 17 residues. Germline CDR1 and CDR2: KGHSY and FQNENV. The ends lost 4 bases at V and 2 bases at J; junction bases unmatched: 10. CDR3 loop: CASSPRTSGLPTYEQYF. The CDR3 coding sequence is TGTGCCAGCAGCCCTCGGACTAGCGGGCTTCCCACCTACGAGCAGTACTTC.

This clonotype was recorded at least ten times. The genes are TRBV5-1 and TRBJ1-2; 9 bases align to TRBD1. The trim removed 4 bases at V and 6 bases at J, leaving 7 bases unmatched. Germline V gives CDR1 SGHRS, CDR2 YFSETQ. The CDR3 runs to 14 residues. The CDR3 DNA follows: TGCGCCAGCAGCCCCAGACAGGGGGGAGATGGCTACACCTTC. Protein: CASSPRQGGDGYTF.

Details on this clonotype: Because the CDR3 is missing its conserved closing phenylalanine or tryptophan, this is likely a read error. The chain uses TRBV6-6 and TRBJ1-1; D remains ambiguous. V was cut by 7 bases and J by 4 bases, with 10 bases left in between. CDR1 is MNHNY and CDR2 is SVGAGI in the germline V gene (reference sequence). The CDR3 length is 12 residues. CDR3: CASNPGSTEAFL. CDR3 DNA sequence: TGTGCCAGCAACCCGGGGAGCACTGAAGCTTTCCTT.

Remarks on this clonotype: In this CDR3 the conserved last residue, phenylalanine or tryptophan, is missing, so a read error is likely. The chain uses TRBV24-1 and TRBJ1-1, with D maybe TRBD1 (6 bases). With 7 bases removed from V and 4 bases from J, the gap between germline ends came to 27 bases. The CDR3 is 18 amino acids. The germline gives CDR1 KGHDR, CDR2 SFDVKD. CDR3 loop: CATSPTGRDTGEFTEAFS. The DNA for the CDR3 is TGTGCCACCAGCCCAACAGGGAGGGACACCGGGGAATTCACTGAAGCTTTCTCT.

V is TRBV7-2 and J is TRBJ2-7; 12 positions match TRBD1. The J call may not be correct, given that the DNA end is closer to TRBJ2-1. The CDR3 sequence is 16 residues long. The V gene's germline CDR1 is SGHTA and CDR2 FQGNSA. Written as DNA, the CDR3 is TGTGCCAGCAGCTTAGGTGGGACAGGGGGCATGAATGAGCAGTTCTTC. It specifies CASSLGGTGGMNEQFF.

This chain uses TRBV5-1 with TRBJ1-1, with 8 bases identical to TRBD1. This CDR3 is built from 13 residues. Trimming removed 5 bases from V and 5 bases from J; junction bases left unmatched: 5. Per germline, CDR1 SGHRS and CDR2 YFSETQ. Here the CDR3 DNA reads TGCGCCAGCAGGTTGACAGGGGAGACTGAAGCTTTCTTT. Translating it yields CASRLTGETEAFF. Combining the CDR3 with reference TRBV5-1 and TRBJ1-1 gives the whole variable domain KAGVTQTPRYLIKTRGQQVTLSCSPISGHRSVSWYQQTPGQGLQFLFEYFSETQRNKGNFPGRFSGRQFSNSRSEMNVSTLELGDSALYLCASRLTGETEAFFGQGTRLTVV.

This clonotype came up a few times. Being one base from a much bigger clone, this may be a read error. The chain employs TRBV6-5 and TRBJ2-5; TRBD1 is a possible D gene (6 bases). This CDR3 is 13 amino acids long. Trimming stripped 6 bases from V and 2 bases from J, with 10 bases between. The germline gives CDR1 MNHEY, CDR2 SVGAGI. As DNA, the CDR3 is TGTGCCAGCAGACCCACAGGGCAAGAGACCCAGTACTTC. It specifies CASRPTGQETQYF.

At least ten counts were recorded for this clonotype. The rearrangement joins TRBV19 to TRBJ1-5, with 9 bases fitting TRBD1. V dropped 7 bases and J dropped 4; count of bases not matched to a gene: 8. The CDR3 is made up of 15 amino acids. CDR1 is LNHDA, CDR2 SQIVND, per germline (reference sequence). CDR3 DNA sequence: TGTGCCAGTACCCCCAGCGGACAGGGGAATCAGCCCCAGCATTTT. This translates into CASTPSGQGNQPQHF.

The J gene is TRBJ2-2, the V gene TRBV7-7; 9 nucleotides match TRBD2. This CDR3 is 15 amino acids long. The V segment lost 11 bases and the J segment 7 bases; nucleotides outside the gene matches: 14. Germline V gene data show CDR1 as SSHAT and CDR2 as FNYEAQ (reference sequence). The CDR3 bases are TGTGCCGCTGCGGCTAGCGGGAAAGCGTTCGGGGAGCTGTTTTTT. Amino acids: CAAAASGKAFGELFF.

The chain uses TRBV9 and TRBJ1-1; D is unresolved. The CDR3 totals 12 residues. Germline lookup yields CDR1 SGDLS and CDR2 YYNGEE. V lost 4 bases and J 4 bases, leaving 8 bases between the germline ends. This CDR3 reads CASSSLITEAFF. DNA for the CDR3: TGTGCCAGCAGCAGCTTAATCACTGAAGCTTTCTTT.

This chain uses TRBV5-1 with TRBJ1-4, with a tentative D call TRBD1 (6 bases). The CDR3 runs 16 residues. The V gene lost 4 bases and the J gene lost 1 base, with 14 bases spanning the gap. CDR1 is SGHRS, CDR2 YFSETQ, per germline. CDR3 sequence: CASSRGQSRTNEKLFF. CDR3 bases: TGCGCCAGCAGCCGCGGACAGAGTCGAACTAATGAAAAACTGTTTTTT.

The V gene is TRBV7-2, the J gene TRBJ1-2; perhaps TRBD1 as D (6 bases). CDR3 length equals 13 residues. Per the germline V gene, CDR1 is SGHTA and CDR2 is FQGNSA. V was cut by 7 bases and J by 4 bases, with 13 bases left in between. The CDR3 is CASNLQGTYGYTF. The CDR3 DNA reads as TGTGCCAGCAATCTACAGGGCACCTATGGCTACACCTTC.

The chain uses TRBV11-2 and TRBJ1-5; D is unclear. This CDR3 is built from 10 residues. The germline V gene has CDR1 SGHAT and CDR2 FQNNGV. Trimming left V 5 bases short and J 12 bases short, with 8 bases between. CDR3 sequence (DNA): TGTGCCAGCAGCCCAACCGACCAGCATTTT. This translates into CASSPTDQHF.

At least ten counts were recorded for this clonotype. The V gene is TRBV11-2, the J gene TRBJ2-7; perhaps TRBD1 as D (6 bases). CDR1 SGHAT and CDR2 FQNNGV come from the germline V gene. The CDR3 totals 16 residues. Trimming pared 7 bases from V and 3 bases from J, leaving 22 bases between. The CDR3 DNA follows: TGTGCCAGCACCCCGAGCCACAGGGCTTATTACTACGAGCAGTACTTC. The encoded protein is CASTPSHRAYYYEQYF.

This clonotype has just a few counts. The chain carries TRBV29-1 and TRBJ1-2; 7 nucleotides agree with TRBD1. The V and J ends lost 6 bases and 5 bases, in that order; junction bases with no gene match: 6. The CDR3 has 12 amino acids. Germline V CDR1 and CDR2: SQVTM, ANQGSEA. The CDR3 nucleotides read TGCAGCGTCGCGACGGGACAGTATGGCTACACCTTC. The encoded protein is CSVATGQYGYTF.

On this clonotype: A much bigger clone sits one base away, suggesting this may be a read error. The gene calls are TRBV15 and TRBJ2-3; possibly TRBD1 or TRBD2 for D (6 bases each). The CDR3 consists of 17 residues. Trimming pared 3 bases from V and 4 bases from J, leaving 20 bases between. Germline loops: CDR1 LNHNV, CDR2 YYDKDF (reference sequence). The CDR3, as DNA: TGTGCCACCAGCAGCGGGAGTGAGACAGGTGCCGCAGATACGCAGTATTTT. Translation: CATSSGSETGAADTQYF.

This clonotype was found many times. The V gene is TRBV5-5, the J gene TRBJ1-1; 7 positions agree with TRBD1. The CDR3 has 15 residues. Trimming removed 4 bases from V and 2 bases from J; junction bases left unmatched: 8. Germline CDR1 and CDR2: SGHKS and YYEKEE (reference sequence). The CDR3 spells CASSPMDRTNTEAFF. CDR3 DNA: TGTGCCAGCAGCCCCATGGACAGGACAAACACTGAAGCTTTCTTT.

The chain combines TRBV10-3 with TRBJ1-1, with D unclear. Deletions cut 6 bases from V and 5 bases from J, with 19 bases between. Germline V gene data show CDR1 as ENHRY and CDR2 as SYGVKD. The CDR3 has 15 residues. DNA for the CDR3: TGTGCCATCAGCTCGCGGACCCTCATGGGGACTGAAGCTTTCTTT. Encoded protein: CAISSRTLMGTEAFF.

This clonotype was picked up many times. The chain links TRBV7-8 to TRBJ1-5; 10 nucleotides align to TRBD1. The germline V gene encodes CDR1 SGHVS and CDR2 FQNEAQ. The junction had 10 bases not matched to a gene; V was cut back by 5 bases and J by 9 bases. The CDR3 is 15 amino acids. DNA for the CDR3: TGTGCCAGCAGCCAGGGACAGGGGCCTGGATGGCCCCAGCATTTT. Amino acids: CASSQGQGPGWPQHF.

Comment on this clonotype: One end of the junction does not line up with germline, which may come from a read error. V is TRBV7-8 and J is TRBJ1-1, with TRBD1 identical over 7 bases. This CDR3 spans 16 amino acids. Germline CDR1 SGHVS, CDR2 FQNEAQ. The CDR3 protein is CASSPQGPGMNTEAFF. The DNA of the CDR3 is TGCGCCAGCAGCCCACAGGGGCCTGGGATGAACACTGAAGCTTTCTTT.

This clonotype was observed many times. This chain connects TRBV6-5 to TRBJ2-7, with TRBD1 identical over 8 bases. The germline V gene has CDR1 MNHEY and CDR2 SVGAGI. The CDR3 has 15 residues. V lost 0 bases to trimming and J lost 5 bases; unmatched junction nucleotides: 6. The DNA for the CDR3 is TGTGCCAGCAGTTACTCCCCCTTGACAGGGGACGAGCAGTACTTC. Encoded protein: CASSYSPLTGDEQYF.

In this sample, this clonotype turned up many times. The rearrangement links TRBV28 to TRBJ2-5, with D perhaps matching TRBD1 or TRBD2 (5 bases each). Trimming left V 5 bases short and J 2 bases short, with 15 bases between. CDR1 is MDHEN, CDR2 SYDVKM, per germline. This CDR3 is 15 amino acids long. This CDR3 reads CASSLPRGLQETQYF. CDR3 sequence (DNA): TGTGCCAGCAGTCTCCCCCGGGGCCTGCAAGAGACCCAGTACTTC. The complete variable domain, with remaining parts taken from reference TRBV28 and TRBJ2-5, reads DVKVTQSSRYLVKRTGEKVFLECVQDMDHENMFWYRQDPGLGLRLIYFSYDVKMKEKGDIPEGYSVSREKKERFSLILESASTNQTSMYLCASSLPRGLQETQYFGPGTRLLVL.

This clonotype has a count of ten or more. The J gene is TRBJ2-3, the V gene TRBV5-1; TRBD1 or TRBD2 may be the D gene (5 bases each). Germline CDR1 is SGHRS and CDR2 is YFSETQ. The CDR3 is 13 residues long. V was cut by 2 bases and J by 5 bases, with 9 bases left in between. The CDR3 sequence: CASSFWGRDTQYF. The CDR3 DNA follows: TGCGCCAGCAGCTTTTGGGGACGAGATACGCAGTATTTT. Using reference TRBV5-1 and TRBJ2-3 for the parts outside the CDR3, the full variable domain is KAGVTQTPRYLIKTRGQQVTLSCSPISGHRSVSWYQQTPGQGLQFLFEYFSETQRNKGNFPGRFSGRQFSNSRSEMNVSTLELGDSALYLCASSFWGRDTQYFGPGTRLTVL.

This sequence joins TRBV15 and TRBJ1-1; the D is unclear. This CDR3 has 13 residues. V dropped 3 bases and J dropped 4 bases, with 9 bases sitting between them. Germline V lookup: CDR1 LNHNV, CDR2 YYDKDF (reference sequence). The CDR3 loop reads CATSSFAGTEAFF. DNA of the CDR3: TGTGCCACCAGCAGTTTCGCGGGCACTGAAGCTTTCTTT.

The CDR3 DNA reads as TGCGCCAGCAGCCTGGGACAAAACAATCAGCCCCAGCATTTT. Translated: CASSLGQNNQPQHF. The chain links TRBV5-1 to TRBJ1-5, with a tentative D call TRBD1 (6 bases). The CDR3 has 14 residues. CDR1 is SGHRS, CDR2 YFSETQ, per germline. Trimming removed 4 bases at V and 3 bases at J, with 11 bases between.

This clonotype was seen at least ten times. The junction shows a germline mismatch at one end, possibly a read error. The chain links TRBV7-7 to TRBJ2-7; a weak D match, TRBD1 (5 bases). Per the germline V gene, CDR1 is SSHAT and CDR2 is FNYEAQ (reference sequence). The CDR3 runs 14 residues. The CDR3 loop reads CASSPNPTGSEQYF. CDR3 nucleotides: TGTGCTAGCAGCCCAAACCCCACAGGATCCGAGCAGTACTTC.

Turning to this clonotype: The CDR3 does not end in the conserved phenylalanine or tryptophan, so this is likely a read error. The chain carries TRBV9 and TRBJ1-1; the D gene is possibly TRBD1 (6 bases). Deletions cut 2 bases from V and 2 bases from J, with 22 bases between. This CDR3 contains 18 residues. Germline CDR1 SGDLS, CDR2 YYNGEE. CDR3 sequence reads: CASSVPWGGTGANTEAFS. CDR3 nucleotide sequence: TGTGCCAGCAGCGTCCCCTGGGGGGGCACTGGGGCCAACACTGAAGCTTTCTCT.

This clonotype was counted many times. The V call is TRBV10-2, the J call TRBJ2-7, with 7 nucleotides matching TRBD1. The ends lost 0 bases at V and 3 bases at J; junction bases unmatched: 2. CDR1 and CDR2 (germline): WSHSY, SAAADI. The CDR3 has 14 amino acids. CDR3 protein: CASSESTGNYEQYF. DNA of the CDR3: TGCGCCAGCAGTGAGTCGACAGGGAACTACGAGCAGTACTTC.